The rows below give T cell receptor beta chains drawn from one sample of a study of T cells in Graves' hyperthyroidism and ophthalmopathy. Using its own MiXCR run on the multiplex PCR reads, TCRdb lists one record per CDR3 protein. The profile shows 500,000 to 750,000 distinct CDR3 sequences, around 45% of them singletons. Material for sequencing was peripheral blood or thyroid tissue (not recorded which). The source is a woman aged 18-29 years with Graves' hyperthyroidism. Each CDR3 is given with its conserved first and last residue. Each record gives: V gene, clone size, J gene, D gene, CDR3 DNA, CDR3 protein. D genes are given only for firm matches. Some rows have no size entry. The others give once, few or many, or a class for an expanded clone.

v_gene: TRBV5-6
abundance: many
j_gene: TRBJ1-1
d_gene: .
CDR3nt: TGTGCCAGCAGCTCCGAGGTAATCGCGATACTGAACACTGAAGCTTTCTTT
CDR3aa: CASSSEVIAILNTEAFF

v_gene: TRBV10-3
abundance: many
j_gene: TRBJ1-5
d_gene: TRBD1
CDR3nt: TGTGCCATCAGTACAACAGGGGGAATTCAGCCCCAGCATTTT
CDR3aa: CAISTTGGIQPQHF

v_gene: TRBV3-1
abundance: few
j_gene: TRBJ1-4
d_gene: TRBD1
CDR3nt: TGTGCCAGCAGCCAAGTTTTCTTCGGAACAGGGGATAATGAAAAACTGTTTTTT
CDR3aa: CASSQVFFGTGDNEKLFF

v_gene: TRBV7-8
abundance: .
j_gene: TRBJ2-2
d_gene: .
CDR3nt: TGTGCCAGCAACAGGAGAGGGGGAGGGGCCACCGGGGAGCTGTTTTTT
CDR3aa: CASNRRGGGATGELFF

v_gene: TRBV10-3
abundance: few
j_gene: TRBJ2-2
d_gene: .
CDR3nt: TGTGCCATCAGTGGAAGCTCGAACACCGGGGAGCTGTTTTTT
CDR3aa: CAISGSSNTGELFF

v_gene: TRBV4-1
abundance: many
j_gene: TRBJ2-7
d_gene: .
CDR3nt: TGCGCCAGCAGCCCAAGGGGGGGAGGGCCTTACGAGCAGTACTTC
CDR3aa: CASSPRGGGPYEQYF

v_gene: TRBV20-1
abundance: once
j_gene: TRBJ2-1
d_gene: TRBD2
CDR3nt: TGCAGTTTGATTAGCGGGAGATCTCAGCAGTTCTTC
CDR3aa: CSLISGRSQQFF

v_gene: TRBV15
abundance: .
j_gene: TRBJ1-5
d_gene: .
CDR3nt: TGTGCCACCAGCAGAGCTCTAGCGGGATTTCGCAATGAGCATTTT
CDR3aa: CATSRALAGFRNEHF

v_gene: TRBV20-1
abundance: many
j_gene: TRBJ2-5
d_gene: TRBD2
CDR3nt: TGCAGTGCTAGGGCGGGGCGGGAGGTCGAAGAGACCCAGTACTTC
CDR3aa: CSARAGREVEETQYF

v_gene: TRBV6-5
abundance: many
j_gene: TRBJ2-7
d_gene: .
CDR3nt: TGTGCCAGCAGTTATTCAGGGGTCGAGCAGTACTTC
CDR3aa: CASSYSGVEQYF

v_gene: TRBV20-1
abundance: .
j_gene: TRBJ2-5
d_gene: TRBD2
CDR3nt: TGCAGTGCTAGAGATGAGCGGGAGGTTTCTGAGACCCAGTACTTC
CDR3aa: CSARDEREVSETQYF

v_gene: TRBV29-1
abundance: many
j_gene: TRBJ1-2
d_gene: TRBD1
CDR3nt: TGCAGCGTTGAGGACAGGGGGTATAGCTATGGCTACACCTTC
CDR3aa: CSVEDRGYSYGYTF

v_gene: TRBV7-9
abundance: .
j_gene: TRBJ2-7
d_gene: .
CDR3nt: TGTGCCACCAGCAGTTCTTATCTAGGGTACGAGCAGTACTTC
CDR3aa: CATSSSYLGYEQYF

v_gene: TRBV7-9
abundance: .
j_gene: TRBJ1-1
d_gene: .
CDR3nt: TGTGCCAGCAGCCCAGGGGCTTTCTTT
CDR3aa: CASSPGAFF

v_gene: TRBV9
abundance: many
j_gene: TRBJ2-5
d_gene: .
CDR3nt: TGTGCCAGCAGCCCCAGACAAGATCGGGAGACCCAGTACTTC
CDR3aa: CASSPRQDRETQYF